The 4 T cell receptor beta chains presented below share a single source sample, sequenced in a study of molecular identifiers for immune sequencing clone quantification. TCRdb used MiXCR to reprocess the PCR reads, holding one entry per CDR3 protein. The data hold around 300,000 distinct CDR3 sequences, with roughly 24% observed a single time. Material for sequencing was naive CD8+ T cells from blood, with Jurkat cell RNA spiked in. Subset defined: FACS-sorted CD8+CD4-CCR7+CD45RA+ naive T cells. These receptors were taken from a human donor in good health. Some libraries in this study had Jurkat cell RNA spiked in.

There are many counts of this clonotype. The J gene is TRBJ1-1, the V gene TRBV14, with 9 nucleotides matching TRBD1. Trimming took 2 bases from V and 0 from J; bases not matched to a gene: 4. Germline V gene data show CDR1 as SGHDN and CDR2 as FVKESK. The CDR3 has 16 amino acids. Written as DNA, the CDR3 is TGTGCCAGCAGCCAACGAACAGGGGGCATGAACACTGAAGCTTTCTTT. This encodes CASSQRTGGMNTEAFF.

This clonotype showed up just a few times. It may be a read error: a sequence one base away is much more abundant. The gene calls are TRBV7-9 and TRBJ1-5; no clear D. CDR1 is SEHNR, CDR2 FQNEAQ, per germline (reference sequence). V shed 8 bases and J shed 2 bases, with 13 bases lying between them. This CDR3 has 14 amino acids. The DNA of the CDR3 is TGTGCCAGCTGCTCCTCCGGCGGCAATCAGCCCCAGCATTTT. It specifies CASCSSGGNQPQHF.

Details on this clonotype: A much larger clone differs by one base, so this may be a read error. The chain joins TRBV11-2 to TRBJ2-7, with a possible D match to TRBD1 (6 bases). CDR1 and CDR2 from the germline V gene are SGHAT and FQNNGV. V was cut by 7 bases and J by 5 bases, with 12 bases left in between. The CDR3 is 12 amino acids. CDR3 coding DNA: TGTGCCAGCAATTCCAGGGGTAACGAGCAGTACTTC. Residues: CASNSRGNEQYF.

The V and J genes are TRBV10-3 and TRBJ1-1, with D maybe TRBD1 (5 bases). The germline gives CDR1 ENHRY, CDR2 SYGVKD. Trimming left V 4 bases short and J 0 bases short, with 18 bases between. The CDR3 runs to 17 residues. The CDR3, as DNA: TGTGCCATCAGTGCACCACCGGGGGGGTCGGTGAACACTGAAGCTTTCTTT. The encoded protein is CAISAPPGGSVNTEAFF.